This entry concerns a single TCR beta chain. Authors' data handling: The assay estimated nucleated cells by amplifying reference gene primers. Assay: immunoSEQ multiplex PCR; the TCRdb copy retains only in-frame clones and omits some. V, J and clone size were drawn from that table, and D and trimming were deduced from the DNA. The sample has roughly 96,000 clones, roughly 87% seen once. This record belongs to a study of blood T cell repertoires in COVID-19. For the study at large: Acute and convalescent COVID-19 samples came from the United States, Italy and Spain. T cells, B-cell-depleted T cells, or PBMCs supplied cDNA or gDNA.

CDR3 length equals 15 residues. After removal of 3 bases from V and 6 bases from J, the junction contained 7 bases not matched to a gene. CDR1 is LGHNA, CDR2 YSLEER, per germline. Sequenced input: peripheral blood. V is TRBV4-3 and J is TRBJ2-2; 7 nucleotides align to TRBD1. The receptor was isolated from a man aged 80 or over with acute or convalescent COVID-19. CDR3 amino acids: CASSHWTGEAGELFF. Here the CDR3 DNA reads TGCGCCAGCAGCCATTGGACAGGAGAAGCCGGGGAGCTGTTTTTT.